These 11 T cell receptor beta chains were sequenced from one sample in a study of radiation and T cells in renal cell carcinoma. Treatment defined: treatment-naive control, cytoreductive nephrectomy. Produced via immunoSEQ multiplex PCR; TCRdb's table is partial and in-frame only. Of 20,000 to 30,000 clones listed, roughly 64% were seen once; the top ten hold 20% to 25%. This material consisted of tumor tissue, taken from a patient whose treatment was nephrectomy without radiotherapy. These TCRs come from a man aged 35 to 55 with renal cell carcinoma.

On this clone: A much larger clone differs by one base, so this may be a read error. The gene calls are TRBV5-1 and TRBJ1-1, with 8 bases identical to TRBD1. CDR1 and CDR2 from the germline V gene are SGHRS and YFSETQ. The CDR3 loop spans 14 amino acids. V trimming: 0 bases; J trimming: 3 bases; junction bases outside the gene matches: 1. The CDR3 is CASSLGQGYTEAFF. CDR3 DNA: TGCGCCAGCAGCTTGGGACAGGGGTACACTGAAGCTTTCTTT.

The chain couples TRBV6-6 to TRBJ2-7; possibly TRBD1 for D (6 bases). This CDR3 spans 13 amino acids. The V and J ends lost 4 bases and 3 bases respectively, with 10 bases between them. In germline, CDR1 is MNHNY, CDR2 SVGAGI (reference sequence). DNA of the CDR3: TGTGCCAGCAGTTCCATACAGGGCTACGAGCAGTACGTC. Amino acids: CASSSIQGYEQYV.

The CDR3 sequence is CASSASSGGQFF. CDR3 nucleotides: TGTGCCAGTAGTGCCTCTAGCGGGGGGCAGTTCTTC. The chain employs TRBV19 and TRBJ2-1, with 10 bases lining up with TRBD2. V shed 5 bases and J 12 bases; nucleotides not matched to a gene: 4. The CDR3 spans 12 residues. In germline, CDR1 is LNHDA, CDR2 SQIVND (reference sequence).

The rearrangement uses TRBV5-6 and TRBJ2-3; possibly TRBD2 for D (6 bases). Trimming shortened V by 0 bases and J by 3 bases, and 14 bases separated the two germline ends. Germline V gene data show CDR1 as SGHDT and CDR2 as YYEEEE. The CDR3 runs 16 residues. CDR3 in DNA: TGTGCCAGCAGCTTGGGGGGAGCGGGCAGAACAGATACGCAGTATTTT. It is translated as CASSLGGAGRTDTQYF.

This clone was recorded a few times. The rearrangement links TRBV7-8 to TRBJ1-2; tentatively, D is TRBD1 (5 bases). The germline V and J ends were trimmed by 1 base and 4 bases, with 10 bases remaining between them. Germline assignment: CDR1 SGHVS and CDR2 FQNEAQ. The CDR3 runs 14 residues. CDR3 DNA: TGTGCCAGCAGCTTAGGATCAGGGATCTATGGCTACACCTTC. Amino acids: CASSLGSGIYGYTF.

This clone has a single count. This chain uses TRBV30 with TRBJ2-4; no firm D call. This CDR3 is built from 11 residues. Germline V gene lookup returns CDR1 GTSNPN and CDR2 SVGIG (reference sequence). V was shortened by 5 bases and J by 7 bases, with 9 bases between the two germline ends. The CDR3 coding sequence is TGTGCCTGGGACCACAAGAACATTCAGTACTTC. Translation: CAWDHKNIQYF. Variable domain in full (rest from reference TRBV30 and TRBJ2-4): SQTIHQWPATLVQPVGSPLSLECTVEGTSNPNLYWYRQAAGRGLQLLFYSVGIGQISSEVPQNLSASRPQDRQFILSSKKLLLSDSGFYLCAWDHKNIQYFGAGTRLSVL.

The chain has TRBV7-1 and TRBJ1-1, with D maybe TRBD1 (5 bases). TRBV7-1 is placed among ORFs of uncertain function. Trimming removed 4 bases at V and 5 bases at J, with 14 bases between. This CDR3 comprises 14 residues. DNA for the CDR3: TGTGCCAGCAGCTTAGCGCATGGGGGAACTGAAGCTTTCTTT. Protein sequence: CASSLAHGGTEAFF.

The chain employs TRBV30 and TRBJ1-1; D perhaps matches TRBD1 (5 bases). Trimming removed 0 bases at V and 8 bases at J, with 16 bases between. Germline assignment: CDR1 GTSNPN and CDR2 SVGIG (reference sequence). The CDR3 covers 14 residues. CDR3 sequence reads: CAWSVQVGGAEAFF. In DNA form, the CDR3 reads TGTGCCTGGAGTGTACAGGTGGGAGGGGCAGAAGCTTTCTTT.

Only one count was recorded for this clone. CDR3 in amino acids: CASSRAGTSGSYEQYF. The CDR3 nucleotides read TGCGCCAGCAGCCGCGCCGGGACTAGCGGCTCCTACGAGCAGTACTTC. This chain links TRBV5-1 with TRBJ2-7; 11 nucleotides align to TRBD2. CDR1 is SGHRS, CDR2 YFSETQ, per germline. The CDR3 is 16 amino acids. The V gene end was trimmed by 4 bases and the J gene end by 0 bases; junction bases not matched to a gene: 6.

The V and J genes are TRBV9 and TRBJ1-4, with 10 bases matching TRBD1. Germline lookup yields CDR1 SGDLS and CDR2 YYNGEE. Trimming took 3 bases from V and 8 from J; bases not matched to a gene: 7. The CDR3 loop spans 15 amino acids. The chain's CDR3 is CASSAPGTGVEKLFF. As DNA, the CDR3 is TGTGCCAGCAGCGCGCCCGGGACAGGGGTAGAAAAACTGTTTTTT. Full variable domain (missing parts from reference TRBV9 and TRBJ1-4): DSGVTQTPKHLITATGQRVTLRCSPRSGDLSVYWYQQSLDQGLQFLIQYYNGEERAKGNILERFSAQQFPDLHSELNLSSLELGDSALYFCASSAPGTGVEKLFFGSGTQLSVL.

The chain uses TRBV7-3 and TRBJ1-6; D is ambiguous. Deletions cut 4 bases from V and 8 bases from J, with 9 bases between. The CDR3 sequence is 13 residues long. Germline V gene lookup returns CDR1 SGHTA and CDR2 FQGTGA. The CDR3 is CASSWGSDSPLHF. The CDR3 DNA follows: TGTGCCAGCAGCTGGGGTTCGGATTCACCCCTCCACTTT.